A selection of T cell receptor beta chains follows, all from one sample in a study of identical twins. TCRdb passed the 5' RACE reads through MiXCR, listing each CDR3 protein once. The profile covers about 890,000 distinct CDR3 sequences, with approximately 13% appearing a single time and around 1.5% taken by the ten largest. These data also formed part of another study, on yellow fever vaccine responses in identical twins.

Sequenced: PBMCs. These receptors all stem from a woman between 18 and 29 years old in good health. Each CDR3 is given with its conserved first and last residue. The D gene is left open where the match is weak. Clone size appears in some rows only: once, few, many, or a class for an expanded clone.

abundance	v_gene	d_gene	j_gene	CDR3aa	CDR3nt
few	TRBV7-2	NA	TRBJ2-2	CASSPTGPDGTGELFF	TGTGCCAGCAGCCCTACAGGGCCCGACGGCACCGGGGAGCTGTTTTTT
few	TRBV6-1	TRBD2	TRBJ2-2	CASSPSQRGGTGELFF	TGTGCCAGCAGTCCCAGTCAGCGGGGGGGGACCGGGGAGCTGTTTTTT
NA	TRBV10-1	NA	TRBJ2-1	CASSESSGSTYNEQFF	TGCGCCAGCAGTGAGTCGTCAGGGTCGACCTACAATGAGCAGTTCTTC
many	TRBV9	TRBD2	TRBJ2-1	CASSVGLAGSHEQFF	TGTGCCAGCAGCGTAGGTCTAGCGGGATCGCATGAGCAGTTCTTC
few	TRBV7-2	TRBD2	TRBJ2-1	CASSADGGALEQFF	TGTGCCAGCAGCGCAGACGGGGGGGCCCTTGAGCAGTTCTTC
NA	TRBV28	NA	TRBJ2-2	CASSSFLLNTGELFF	TGTGCCAGTAGCTCTTTCCTTTTGAACACCGGGGAGCTGTTTTTT
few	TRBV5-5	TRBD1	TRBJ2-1	CASSRGQGLYNEQFF	TGTGCCAGCAGCCGAGGACAGGGCCTCTACAATGAGCAGTTCTTC
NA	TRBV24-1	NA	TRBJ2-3	CATSGGGQTWGIEADTQYF	TGTGCCACCAGTGGAGGGGGTCAGACATGGGGGATCGAGGCAGATACGCAGTATTTT
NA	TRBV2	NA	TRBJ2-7	CASSDGQGWGYEQYF	TGTGCCAGCAGTGATGGGCAGGGATGGGGTTACGAGCAGTACTTC
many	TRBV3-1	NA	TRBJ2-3	CASSPSSTDTQYF	TGTGCCAGCAGCCCATCTAGCACAGATACGCAGTATTTT
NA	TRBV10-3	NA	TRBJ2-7	CAIGQNHHEQYF	TGTGCCATCGGACAGAATCACCACGAGCAGTACTTC
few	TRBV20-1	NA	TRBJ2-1	CSARDPETRTYNEQFF	TGCAGTGCTAGAGATCCGGAGACAAGGACATACAATGAGCAGTTCTTC
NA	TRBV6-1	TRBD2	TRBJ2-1	CASISREGLSLEQFF	TGTGCCAGCATCTCGCGGGAGGGACTGTCATTAGAGCAGTTCTTC
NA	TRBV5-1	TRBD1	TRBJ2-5	CASSPWTGTSDQYF	TGCGCCAGCAGCCCGTGGACAGGTACAAGCGACCAGTACTTC
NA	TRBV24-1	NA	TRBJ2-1	CATSDSRFESYNEQFF	TGTGCCACCAGTGATTCCCGGTTCGAATCCTACAATGAGCAGTTCTTC
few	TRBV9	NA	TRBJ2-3	CASSVASLVTDTQYF	TGTGCCAGCAGCGTTGCGTCCCTAGTGACAGATACGCAGTATTTT
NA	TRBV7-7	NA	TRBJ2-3	CASSPSSLRNTDTQYF	TGTGCCAGCAGCCCCTCCTCGTTGCGGAACACAGATACGCAGTATTTT
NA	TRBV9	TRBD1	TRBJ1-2	CASSARDSAGYGYTF	TGTGCCAGCAGCGCACGGGACAGTGCTGGGTATGGCTACACCTTC
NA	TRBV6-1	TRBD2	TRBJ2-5	CASSPLAGRVTAQYF	TGTGCCAGCAGTCCGTTAGCGGGACGGGTTACGGCCCAGTACTTC
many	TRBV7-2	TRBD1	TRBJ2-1	CASSYRGQGTGDNEQFF	TGTGCCAGCAGCTACAGGGGTCAGGGGACAGGCGACAATGAGCAGTTCTTC
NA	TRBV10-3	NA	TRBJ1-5	CAISESIGQGSNQPQHF	TGTGCCATCAGTGAGTCGATTGGCCAGGGAAGCAATCAGCCCCAGCATTTT
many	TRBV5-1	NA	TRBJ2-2	CASRDPTLGGVSGELFF	TGCGCCAGCAGGGACCCCACACTAGGGGGGGTCAGCGGGGAGCTGTTTTTT
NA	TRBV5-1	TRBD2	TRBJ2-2	CASSLDGRAGELFF	TGCGCCAGCAGCTTGGACGGGAGGGCCGGGGAGCTGTTTTTT
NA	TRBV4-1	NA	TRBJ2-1	CASSQGAAYYNEQFF	TGCGCCAGCAGCCAAGGGGCGGCCTACTACAATGAGCAGTTCTTC
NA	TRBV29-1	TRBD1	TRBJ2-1	CSVVGGEGTGLYNEQFF	TGCAGCGTTGTAGGGGGGGAGGGGACAGGGCTCTACAATGAGCAGTTCTTC
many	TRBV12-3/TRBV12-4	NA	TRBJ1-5	CASSIQVGNQPQHF	TGTGCCAGCAGTATACAGGTTGGCAATCAGCCCCAGCATTTT
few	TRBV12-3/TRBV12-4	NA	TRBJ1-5	CASSLALQQPQHF	TGTGCCAGCAGTTTAGCCCTGCAGCAGCCCCAGCATTTT
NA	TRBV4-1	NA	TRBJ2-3	CASSRGGGIGTDTQYF	TGCGCCAGCAGCCGGGGTGGGGGGATTGGCACAGATACGCAGTATTTT
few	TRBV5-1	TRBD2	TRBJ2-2	CASSPHRGAGVVGTGELFF	TGCGCCAGCAGCCCCCACCGGGGAGCGGGAGTTGTAGGGACCGGGGAGCTGTTTTTT
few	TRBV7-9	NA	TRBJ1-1	CASSWGGQMNTEAFF	TGTGCCAGCAGCTGGGGGGGACAAATGAACACTGAAGCTTTCTTT
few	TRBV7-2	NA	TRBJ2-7	CASSLMTLWSYEQYF	TGTGCCAGCAGCTTAATGACTCTATGGTCCTACGAGCAGTACTTC
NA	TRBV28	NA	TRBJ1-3	CASGGAEGNTIYF	TGTGCCAGCGGGGGGGCAGAGGGAAACACCATATATTTT
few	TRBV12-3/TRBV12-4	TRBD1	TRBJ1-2	CASTSTGTGYWGYTF	TGTGCCAGCACCTCAACCGGGACAGGATATTGGGGCTACACCTTC
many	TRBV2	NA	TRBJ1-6	CASSAAFGTLHF	TGTGCCAGCAGTGCTGCTTTTGGGACCCTCCACTTT
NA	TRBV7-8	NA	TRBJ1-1	CASSLAWGPEAFF	TGTGCCAGCAGCTTAGCGTGGGGGCCTGAAGCTTTCTTT
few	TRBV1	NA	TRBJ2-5	CTSSQDPSCQETQYF	TGCACCAGCAGCCAAGATCCATCCTGCCAAGAGACCCAGTACTTC
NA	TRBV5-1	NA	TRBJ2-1	CASSLSPGSLNEQFF	TGCGCCAGCTCCCTAAGCCCGGGGTCCCTTAATGAGCAGTTCTTC
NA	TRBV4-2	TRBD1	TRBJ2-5	CASSQQTGGRETQYF	TGTGCCAGCAGTCAGCAAACAGGGGGCCGAGAGACCCAGTACTTC
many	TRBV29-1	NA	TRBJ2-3	CSVEDSGTDTQYF	TGCAGCGTTGAAGACAGTGGCACAGATACGCAGTATTTT
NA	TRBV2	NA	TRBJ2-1	CASSVWGGDGNEQFF	TGTGCCAGCAGTGTGTGGGGGGGCGATGGGAATGAGCAGTTCTTC
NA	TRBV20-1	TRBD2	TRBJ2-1	CSARWGGSYNEQFF	TGCAGTGCTAGATGGGGGGGTTCCTACAATGAGCAGTTCTTC
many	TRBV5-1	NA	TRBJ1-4	CASSPGTLQVNALFF	TGCGCCAGCAGCCCCGGAACTTTACAGGTCAACGCACTGTTTTTT
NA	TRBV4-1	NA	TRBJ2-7	CASSQTFDSTYEQYF	TGCGCCAGCAGCCAAACATTTGACAGTACCTACGAGCAGTACTTC
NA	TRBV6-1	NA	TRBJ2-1	CASSPDRLRDEQFF	TGTGCCAGCAGCCCCGACAGGTTACGGGATGAGCAGTTCTTC
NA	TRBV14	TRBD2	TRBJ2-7	CASSQERGTSGTHEQYF	TGTGCCAGCAGCCAGGAGCGTGGGACTAGCGGGACTCACGAGCAGTACTTC
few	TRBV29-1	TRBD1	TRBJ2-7	CSVVWQGAYEQYF	TGCAGCGTTGTATGGCAGGGGGCCTACGAGCAGTACTTC
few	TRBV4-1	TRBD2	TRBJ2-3	CASSQAGTSGSDTQYF	TGCGCCAGCAGCCAAGCCGGGACTAGCGGTTCAGATACGCAGTATTTT
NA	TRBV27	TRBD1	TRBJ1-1	CASSLFVGDRGEAFF	TGTGCCAGCAGTTTATTTGTTGGGGACAGGGGTGAAGCTTTCTTT
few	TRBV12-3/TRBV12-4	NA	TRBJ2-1	CASSKSPDSYNEQFF	TGTGCCAGCAGTAAGTCGCCCGACTCCTACAATGAGCAGTTCTTC
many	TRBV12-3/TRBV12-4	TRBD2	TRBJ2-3	CASSFWLLAATDTQYF	TGTGCCAGCAGTTTTTGGCTACTAGCGGCAACAGATACGCAGTATTTT
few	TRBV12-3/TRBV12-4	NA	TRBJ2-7	CASSSTGTSYEQYF	TGTGCCAGCAGTTCTACGGGTACCTCCTACGAGCAGTACTTC
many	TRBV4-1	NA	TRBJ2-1	CASSQVLSPGPNEQFF	TGCGCCAGCAGCCAAGTATTGAGTCCGGGACCTAATGAGCAGTTCTTC